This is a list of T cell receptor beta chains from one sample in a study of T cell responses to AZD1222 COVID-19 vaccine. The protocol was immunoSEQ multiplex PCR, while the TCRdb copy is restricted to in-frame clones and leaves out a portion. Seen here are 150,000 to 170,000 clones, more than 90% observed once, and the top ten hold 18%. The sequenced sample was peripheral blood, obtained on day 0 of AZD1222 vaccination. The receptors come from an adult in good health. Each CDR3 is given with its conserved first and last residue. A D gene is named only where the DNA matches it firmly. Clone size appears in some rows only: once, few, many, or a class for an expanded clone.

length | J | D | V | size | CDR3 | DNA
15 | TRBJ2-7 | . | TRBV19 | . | CASSRTGSLTYEQYF | TGTGCCAGTAGTAGAACCGGGAGTCTAACCTACGAGCAGTACTTC
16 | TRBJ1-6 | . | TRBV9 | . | CASSVGGSRFRSPLHF | TGTGCCAGCAGCGTTGGGGGTTCTCGCTTTCGTTCACCCCTCCACTTT
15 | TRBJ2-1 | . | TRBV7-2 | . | CASSSGGGYRGEQFF | TGTGCCAGCAGCTCCGGAGGAGGGTATAGAGGTGAGCAGTTCTTC
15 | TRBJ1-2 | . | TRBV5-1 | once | CASSLAPGTIYGYTF | TGCGCCAGCAGCTTAGCCCCAGGGACTATCTATGGCTACACCTTC
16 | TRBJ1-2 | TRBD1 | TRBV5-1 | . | CASSLVFGTVDYGYTF | TGCGCCAGCAGCTTGGTGTTTGGGACAGTCGACTATGGCTACACCTTC
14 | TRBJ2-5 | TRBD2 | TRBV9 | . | CASSRSGGLETQYF | TGTGCCAGCAGCAGGAGCGGGGGGTTGGAGACCCAGTACTTC
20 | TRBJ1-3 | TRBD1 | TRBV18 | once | CASSLDFTRQGARSGNTIYF | TGTGCCAGCTCACTAGACTTCACGCGACAGGGCGCACGCTCTGGAAACACCATATATTTT
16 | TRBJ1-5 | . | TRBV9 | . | CASRPTGGRSNQPQHF | TGTGCCAGCAGACCAACGGGGGGCAGAAGCAATCAGCCCCAGCATTTT
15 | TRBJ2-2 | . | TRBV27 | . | CASSLWGVGTGELFF | TGTGCCAGCAGTTTATGGGGGGTAGGGACCGGGGAGCTGTTTTTT
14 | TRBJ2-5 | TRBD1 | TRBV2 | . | CASNFDRGQETQYF | TGTGCCAGCAACTTCGACAGGGGGCAAGAGACCCAGTACTTC
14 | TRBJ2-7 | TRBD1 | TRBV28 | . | CASVRDRVLYEQYF | TGTGCCAGCGTCCGGGACAGGGTCTTATACGAGCAGTACTTC
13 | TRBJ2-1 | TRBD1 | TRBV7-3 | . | CASSSTGVSEQFF | TGTGCCAGCAGCAGTACAGGGGTTAGTGAGCAGTTCTTC
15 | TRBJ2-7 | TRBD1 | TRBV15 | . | CATSAGTGHTYEQYF | TGTGCCACCAGCGCCGGGACAGGGCACACCTACGAGCAGTACTTC
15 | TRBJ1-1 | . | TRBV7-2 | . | CASSLVLPVNTEAFF | TGTGCCAGCAGCTTAGTATTACCGGTGAACACTGAAGCTTTCTTT
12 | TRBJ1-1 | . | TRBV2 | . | CASNLFPGEAFF | TGTGCCAGCAACCTGTTCCCTGGGGAAGCTTTCTTT
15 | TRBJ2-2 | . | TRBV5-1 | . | CASSLLQGDTGELFF | TGCGCCAGCAGCTTGCTACAGGGAGACACCGGGGAGCTGTTTTTT
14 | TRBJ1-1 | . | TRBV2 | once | CASSRQTWGTEAFF | TGTGCCAGCAGTAGACAGACCTGGGGCACTGAAGCTTTCTTT
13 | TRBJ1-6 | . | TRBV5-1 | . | CASSFDESSPLHF | TGCGCCAGCAGCTTCGACGAATCTTCACCCCTCCACTTT